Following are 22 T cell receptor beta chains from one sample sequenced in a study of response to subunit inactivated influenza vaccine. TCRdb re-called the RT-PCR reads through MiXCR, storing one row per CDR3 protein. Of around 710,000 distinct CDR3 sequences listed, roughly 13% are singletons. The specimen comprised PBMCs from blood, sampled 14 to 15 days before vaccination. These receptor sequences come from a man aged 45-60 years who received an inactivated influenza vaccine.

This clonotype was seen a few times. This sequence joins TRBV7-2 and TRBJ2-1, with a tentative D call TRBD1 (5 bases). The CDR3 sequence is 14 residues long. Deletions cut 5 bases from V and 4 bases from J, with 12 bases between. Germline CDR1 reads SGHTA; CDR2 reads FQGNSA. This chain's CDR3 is CASSKGNRYNEQFF. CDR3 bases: TGTGCCAGCAGCAAAGGGAACAGGTACAATGAGCAGTTCTTC.

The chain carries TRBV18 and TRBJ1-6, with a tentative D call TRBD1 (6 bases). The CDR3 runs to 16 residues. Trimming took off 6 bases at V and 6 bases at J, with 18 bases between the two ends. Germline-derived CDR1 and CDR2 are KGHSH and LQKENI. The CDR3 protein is CASSLNAGTPNSPLHF. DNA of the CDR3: TGTGCCAGCTCTCTGAACGCCGGGACACCTAATTCACCCCTCCACTTT.

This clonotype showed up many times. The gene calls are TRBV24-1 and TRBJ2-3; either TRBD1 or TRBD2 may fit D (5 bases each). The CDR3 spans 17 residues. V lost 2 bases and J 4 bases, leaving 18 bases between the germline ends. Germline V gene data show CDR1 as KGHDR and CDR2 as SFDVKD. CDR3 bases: TGTGCCACCAGTGATTCGGCAGGGAGACGGGGCGCAGATACGCAGTATTTT. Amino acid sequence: CATSDSAGRRGADTQYF.

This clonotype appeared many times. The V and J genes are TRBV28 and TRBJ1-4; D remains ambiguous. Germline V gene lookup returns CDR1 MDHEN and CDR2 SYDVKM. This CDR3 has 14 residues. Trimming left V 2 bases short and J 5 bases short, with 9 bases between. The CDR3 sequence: CASSLGGLNEKLFF. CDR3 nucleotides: TGTGCCAGCAGTTTAGGAGGGCTCAATGAAAAACTGTTTTTT.

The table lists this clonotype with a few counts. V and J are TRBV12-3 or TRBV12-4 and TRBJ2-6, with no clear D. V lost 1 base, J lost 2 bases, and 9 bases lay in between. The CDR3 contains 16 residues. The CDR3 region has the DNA TGTGCCAGCAGTTTAGTGGGGTCGGCTGGGGCCAACGTCCTGACTTTC. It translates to CASSLVGSAGANVLTF.

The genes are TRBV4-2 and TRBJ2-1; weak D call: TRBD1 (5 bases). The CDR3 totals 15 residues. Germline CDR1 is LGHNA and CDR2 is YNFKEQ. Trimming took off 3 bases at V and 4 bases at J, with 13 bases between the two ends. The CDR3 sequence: CASSHPPAGYNEQFF. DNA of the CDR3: TGTGCCAGCAGCCACCCACCCGCAGGGTACAATGAGCAGTTCTTC.

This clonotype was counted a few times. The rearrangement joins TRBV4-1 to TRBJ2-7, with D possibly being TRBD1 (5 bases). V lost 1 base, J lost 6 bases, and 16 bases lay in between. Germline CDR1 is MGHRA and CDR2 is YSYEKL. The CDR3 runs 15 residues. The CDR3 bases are TGCGCCAGCAGCCAAGTTCCTCTAGTGGGGCTCGAGCAGTACTTC. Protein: CASSQVPLVGLEQYF.

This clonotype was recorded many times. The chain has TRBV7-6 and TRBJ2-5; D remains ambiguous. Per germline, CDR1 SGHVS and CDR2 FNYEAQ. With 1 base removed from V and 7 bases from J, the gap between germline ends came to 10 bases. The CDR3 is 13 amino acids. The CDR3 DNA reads TGTGCCAGCAGCTTAGACTGGCTCGGGACCCAGTACTTC. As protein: CASSLDWLGTQYF.

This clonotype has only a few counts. Written as DNA, the CDR3 is TGTGCCAGCAGCTTGGCCAACACGGTTACCTACGAGCAGTACTTC. Translation: CASSLANTVTYEQYF. The rearrangement uses TRBV5-5 and TRBJ2-7; D is ambiguous. Trimming left V 0 bases short and J 2 bases short, with 12 bases between. This CDR3 region has 15 residues. Germline V gene lookup returns CDR1 SGHKS and CDR2 YYEKEE (reference sequence).

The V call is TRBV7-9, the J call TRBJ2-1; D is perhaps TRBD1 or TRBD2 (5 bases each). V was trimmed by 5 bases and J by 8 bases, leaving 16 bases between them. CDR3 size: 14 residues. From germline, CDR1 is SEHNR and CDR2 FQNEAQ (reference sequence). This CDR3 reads CASSQLGRGDEQFF. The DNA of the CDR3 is TGTGCCAGCAGCCAGCTAGGGAGAGGGGATGAGCAGTTCTTC.

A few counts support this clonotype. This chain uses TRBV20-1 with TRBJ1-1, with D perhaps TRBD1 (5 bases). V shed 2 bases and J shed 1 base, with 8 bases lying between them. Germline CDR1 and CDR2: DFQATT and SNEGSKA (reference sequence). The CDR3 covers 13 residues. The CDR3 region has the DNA TGCAGTGCTAGATCCAGGGAGAACACTGAAGCTTTCTTT. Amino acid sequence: CSARSRENTEAFF.

CDR3 in amino acids: CASSQDRQGPGQETQYF. CDR3 sequence (DNA): TGTGCCAGCAGCCAAGATCGGCAGGGACCGGGGCAAGAGACCCAGTACTTC. This sequence joins TRBV4-2 and TRBJ2-5; perhaps D is TRBD1 or TRBD2 (5 bases each). Germline V gives CDR1 LGHNA, CDR2 YNFKEQ. The V end lost 0 bases, the J end lost 2 bases, and 16 bases lay between the germline ends. CDR3 length: 17 amino acids.

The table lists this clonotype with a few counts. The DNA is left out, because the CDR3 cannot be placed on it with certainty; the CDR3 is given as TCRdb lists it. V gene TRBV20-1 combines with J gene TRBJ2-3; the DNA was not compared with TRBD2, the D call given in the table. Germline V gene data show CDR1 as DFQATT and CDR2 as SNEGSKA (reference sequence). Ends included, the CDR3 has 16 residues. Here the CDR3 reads CSAAARGGPGTDTQYF.

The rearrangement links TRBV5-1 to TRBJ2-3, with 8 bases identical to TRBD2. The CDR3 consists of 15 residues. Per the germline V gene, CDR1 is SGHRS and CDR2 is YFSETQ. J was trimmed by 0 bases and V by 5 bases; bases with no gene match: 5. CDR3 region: CASSREGRSTDTQYF. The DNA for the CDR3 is TGCGCCAGCAGTCGGGAGGGCCGGAGCACAGATACGCAGTATTTT.

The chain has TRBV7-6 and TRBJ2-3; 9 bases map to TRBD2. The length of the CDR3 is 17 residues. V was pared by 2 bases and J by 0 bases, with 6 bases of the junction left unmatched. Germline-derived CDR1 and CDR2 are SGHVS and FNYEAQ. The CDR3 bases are TGTGCCAGCAGCTTACTTGGCGGGGGGGGTAGCACAGATACGCAGTATTTT. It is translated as CASSLLGGGGSTDTQYF.

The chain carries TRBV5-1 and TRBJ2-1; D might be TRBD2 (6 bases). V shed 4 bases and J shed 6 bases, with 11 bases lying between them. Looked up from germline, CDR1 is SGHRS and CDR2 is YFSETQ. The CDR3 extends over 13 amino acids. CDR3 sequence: CASSGGTGNEQFF. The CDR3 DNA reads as TGCGCCAGCAGCGGGGGGACTGGCAATGAGCAGTTCTTC.

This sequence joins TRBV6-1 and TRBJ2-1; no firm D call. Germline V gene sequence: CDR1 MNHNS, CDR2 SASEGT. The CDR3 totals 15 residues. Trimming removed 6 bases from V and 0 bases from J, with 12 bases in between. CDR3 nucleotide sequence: TGTGCCAGCAGCCACAAAAGGAGCTCCTACAATGAGCAGTTCTTC. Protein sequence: CASSHKRSSYNEQFF.

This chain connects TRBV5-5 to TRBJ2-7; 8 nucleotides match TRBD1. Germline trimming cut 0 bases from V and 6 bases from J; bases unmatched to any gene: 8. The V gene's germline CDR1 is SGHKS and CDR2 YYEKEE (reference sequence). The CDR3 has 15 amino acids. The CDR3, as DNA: TGTGCCAGCAGCTTGGTACCAGGGGGCTCTTCCGAGCAGTACTTC. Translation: CASSLVPGGSSEQYF. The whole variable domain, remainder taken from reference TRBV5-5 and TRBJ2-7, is DAGVTQSPTHLIKTRGQQVTLRCSPISGHKSVSWYQQVLGQGPQFIFQYYEKEERGRGNFPDRFSARQFPNYSSELNVNALLLGDSALYLCASSLVPGGSSEQYFGPGTRLTVT.

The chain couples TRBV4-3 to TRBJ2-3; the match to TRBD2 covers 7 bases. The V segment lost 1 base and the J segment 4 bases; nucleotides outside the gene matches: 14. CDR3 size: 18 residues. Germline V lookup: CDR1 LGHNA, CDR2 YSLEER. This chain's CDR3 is CASSQGAWRETAADTQYF. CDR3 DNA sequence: TGCGCCAGCAGCCAAGGGGCCTGGCGGGAGACCGCAGCAGATACGCAGTATTTT.

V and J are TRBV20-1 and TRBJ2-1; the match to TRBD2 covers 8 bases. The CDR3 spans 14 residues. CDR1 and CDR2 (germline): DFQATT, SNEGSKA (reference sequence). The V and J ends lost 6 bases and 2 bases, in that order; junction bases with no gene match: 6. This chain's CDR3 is CSAPSGSTYNEQFF. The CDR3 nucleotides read TGCAGTGCACCAAGCGGGAGTACCTACAATGAGCAGTTCTTC.

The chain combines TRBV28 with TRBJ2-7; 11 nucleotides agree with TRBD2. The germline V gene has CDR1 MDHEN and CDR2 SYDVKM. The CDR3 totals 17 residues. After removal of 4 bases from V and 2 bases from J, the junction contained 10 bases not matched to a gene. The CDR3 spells CASSSPSTSGTPYEQYF. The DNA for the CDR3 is TGTGCCAGCAGTTCCCCCTCGACTAGCGGGACCCCCTACGAGCAGTACTTC.

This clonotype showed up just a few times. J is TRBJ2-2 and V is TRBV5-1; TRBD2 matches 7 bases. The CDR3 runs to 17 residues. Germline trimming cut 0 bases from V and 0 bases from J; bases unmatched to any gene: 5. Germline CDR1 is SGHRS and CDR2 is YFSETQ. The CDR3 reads CASSLGAGVSNTGELFF. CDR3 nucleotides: TGCGCCAGCAGCTTGGGGGCGGGAGTCTCGAACACCGGGGAGCTGTTTTTT.